This TCR beta chain appears in the sequencing data of a study of cytomegalovirus exposure and HLA in healthy donors. Whole-study context: Among the 300 to 500 donors who were genotyped, 70% to 90% fell in the genetic ancestry cluster that is associated with self-reported Caucasian donors.

The CDR3 totals 12 residues. CDR1 and CDR2 from the germline V gene are GTSNPN and SVGIG (reference sequence). V shed 2 bases and J 8 bases; nucleotides not matched to a gene: 2. Points on this clone: The antigen remains unidentified.

Researchers ran the PCR with 60 Vbeta and 13 Jbeta primers. Some clones are missing from TCRdb's copy, which holds only in-frame ones; the method was immunoSEQ multiplex PCR. The data include around 100,000 clones; the top ten clones carry about 0.58%. Study outcomes and limitations: Previously analyzed data showed that most TCR beta V segments were productive at a frequency of about 90% or about 30%. In a later analysis, a genetic analysis reported fewer productive-TCR N-insertions in an Asian-associated ancestry cluster than the cohort average.

The specimen sequenced was PBMCs. The rearrangement links TRBV30 to TRBJ2-1; 8 bases agree with TRBD1. The clonotype originates from a man in his forties or fifties in good health and CMV-seronegative. The CDR3 DNA reads TGTGCCTGGAGTCAACAGGGGGATGAGCAGTTCTTC. Translation: CAWSQQGDEQFF.